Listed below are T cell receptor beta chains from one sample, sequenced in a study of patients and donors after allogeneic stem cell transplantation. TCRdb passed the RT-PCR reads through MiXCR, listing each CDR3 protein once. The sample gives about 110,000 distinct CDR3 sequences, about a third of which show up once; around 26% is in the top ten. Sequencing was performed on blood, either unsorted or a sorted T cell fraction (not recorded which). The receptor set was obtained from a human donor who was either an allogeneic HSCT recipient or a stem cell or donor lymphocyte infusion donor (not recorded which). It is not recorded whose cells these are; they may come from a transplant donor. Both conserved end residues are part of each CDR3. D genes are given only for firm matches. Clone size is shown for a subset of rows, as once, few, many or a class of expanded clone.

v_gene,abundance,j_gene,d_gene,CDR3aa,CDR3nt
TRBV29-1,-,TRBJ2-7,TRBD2,CSAGVTPYEQYF,TGCAGTGCGGGAGTCACTCCCTACGAGCAGTACTTC
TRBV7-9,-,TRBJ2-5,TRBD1,CASSLLTGAETQYF,TGTGCCAGCAGCTTATTGACAGGGGCGGAGACCCAGTACTTC
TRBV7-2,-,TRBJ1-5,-,CASSLVPVAGPGMPQHF,TGTGCCAGCAGCTTAGTACCAGTGGCGGGCCCTGGGATGCCCCAGCATTTT
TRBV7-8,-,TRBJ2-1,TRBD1,CASSPQGVAYNEQFF,TGTGCCAGCAGCCCCCAGGGGGTAGCCTACAATGAGCAGTTCTTC
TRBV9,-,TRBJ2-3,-,CASSVEDPDTQYF,TGTGCCAGCAGCGTAGAGGATCCAGATACGCAGTATTTT
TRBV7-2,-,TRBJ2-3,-,CASSLAQGQVDTQYF,TGTGCCAGCAGCTTGGCCCAGGGGCAGGTAGATACGCAGTATTTT
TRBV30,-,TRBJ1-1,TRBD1,CAWYRDRGRKDTEAFF,TGTGCCTGGTACCGGGACAGGGGGCGGAAGGACACTGAAGCTTTCTTT
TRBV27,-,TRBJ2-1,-,CASSLLGNEQFF,TGTGCCAGCAGTTTATTGGGCAATGAGCAGTTCTTC
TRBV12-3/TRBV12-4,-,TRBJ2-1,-,CASSSPPWDGADSYNEQFF,TGTGCCAGCAGTTCTCCCCCATGGGATGGGGCGGACTCCTACAATGAGCAGTTCTTC
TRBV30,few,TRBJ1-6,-,CAWSVGPDLHF,TGTGCCTGGAGTGTTGGGCCGGACCTCCACTTT
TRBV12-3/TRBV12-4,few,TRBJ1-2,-,CASSSQELGGYTF,TGTGCCAGCAGTTCCCAGGAATTGGGAGGCTACACCTTC
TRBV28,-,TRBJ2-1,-,CASSIQGGYEQFF,TGTGCCAGCAGTATACAGGGGGGGTATGAGCAGTTCTTC
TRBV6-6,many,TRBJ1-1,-,CASSYAELSEAFF,TGTGCCAGCAGTTACGCCGAGTTATCGGAAGCTTTCTTT
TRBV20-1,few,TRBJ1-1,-,CSARDPGQPKALEAFF,TGCAGTGCTAGAGACCCCGGACAGCCGAAAGCCCTTGAAGCTTTCTTT
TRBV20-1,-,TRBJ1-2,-,CSARTGPGDPGYTF,TGCAGTGCTCGAACGGGCCCTGGGGACCCTGGCTACACCTTC
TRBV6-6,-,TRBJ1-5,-,CASSYLQANQPQHF,TGTGCCAGCAGTTACCTCCAGGCGAATCAGCCCCAGCATTTT
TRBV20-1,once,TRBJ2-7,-,CSASGSYEQYF,TGCAGTGCTAGTGGATCCTACGAGCAGTACTTC
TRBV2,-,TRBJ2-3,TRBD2,CASSEAGGSGSTDTQYF,TGTGCCAGCAGTGAAGCGGGGGGTAGCGGGAGCACAGATACGCAGTATTTT
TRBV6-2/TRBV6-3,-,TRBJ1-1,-,CASSYHWGPGNTEAFF,TGTGCCAGCAGTTATCATTGGGGACCAGGTAACACTGAAGCTTTCTTT
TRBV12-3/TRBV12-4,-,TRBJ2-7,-,CASLPYEQYF,TGTGCCAGCCTCCCCTACGAGCAGTACTTC
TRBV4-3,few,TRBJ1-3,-,CASSLNSGNTIYF,TGCGCCAGCAGCCTCAACTCTGGAAACACCATATATTTT
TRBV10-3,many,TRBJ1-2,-,CAIMGGASYGYTF,TGTGCCATCATGGGGGGCGCGAGCTATGGCTACACCTTC
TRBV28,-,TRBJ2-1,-,CASSSWRRSGEQFF,TGTGCCAGCAGCAGCTGGAGGAGGAGTGGTGAGCAGTTCTTC
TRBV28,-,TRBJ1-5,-,CASGSFSQPQHF,TGTGCCAGCGGTAGTTTCAGTCAGCCCCAGCATTTT
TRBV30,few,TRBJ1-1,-,CAWSVPTPEAFF,TGTGCCTGGAGTGTTCCGACCCCTGAAGCTTTCTTT
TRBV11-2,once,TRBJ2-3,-,CASSLDLMYYTQYF,TGTGCCAGCAGCTTAGATCTTATGTATTATACGCAGTATTTT
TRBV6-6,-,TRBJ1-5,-,CASSDTRRSVPNQPQHF,TGTGCCAGCAGTGACACCCGCAGATCAGTTCCCAATCAGCCCCAGCATTTT
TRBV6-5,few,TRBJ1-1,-,CASSYSVGSTEAFF,TGTGCCAGCAGTTACTCTGTGGGCAGCACTGAAGCTTTCTTT
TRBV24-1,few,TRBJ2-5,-,CATLRRGAQETQYF,TGTGCCACCCTACGACGGGGGGCCCAAGAGACCCAGTACTTC
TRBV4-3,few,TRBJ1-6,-,CASSQLARGDSPLHF,TGCGCCAGCAGCCAGTTGGCCCGGGGGGATTCACCCCTCCACTTT
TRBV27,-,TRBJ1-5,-,CASSPNRDQPQHF,TGTGCCAGCAGCCCCAACAGGGATCAGCCCCAGCATTTT
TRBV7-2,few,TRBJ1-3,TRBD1,CASSFRDSPRNTIYF,TGTGCCAGCAGCTTCCGGGACAGCCCACGAAACACCATATATTTT
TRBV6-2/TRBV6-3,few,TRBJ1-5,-,CASSYQGRGSNQPQHF,TGTGCCAGCTCCTACCAGGGGAGAGGTAGCAATCAGCCCCAGCATTTT
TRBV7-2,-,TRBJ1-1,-,CASSLGVSGTEAFF,TGTGCCAGCAGCTTAGGGGTGTCGGGGACTGAAGCTTTCTTT
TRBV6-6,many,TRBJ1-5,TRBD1,CASSYTGVRDQPQHF,TGTGCCAGCAGTTACACAGGGGTGCGGGATCAGCCCCAGCATTTT
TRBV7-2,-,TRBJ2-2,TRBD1,CASSLKGGNTGELFF,TGTGCCAGCAGCTTAAAAGGGGGCAACACCGGGGAGCTGTTTTTT
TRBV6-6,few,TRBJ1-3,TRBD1,CASSPIQGSGNTIYF,TGTGCCAGCAGCCCGATACAGGGGTCTGGAAACACCATATATTTT
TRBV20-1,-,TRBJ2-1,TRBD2,CSASLPQRGNNEQFF,TGCAGTGCTAGCCTTCCACAGCGGGGAAACAATGAGCAGTTCTTC
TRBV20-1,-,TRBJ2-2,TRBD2,CSASGASGTGELFF,TGCAGTGCTAGTGGGGCTAGCGGAACCGGGGAGCTGTTTTTT
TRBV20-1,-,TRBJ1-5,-,CSASYEPDQPQHF,TGCAGTGCTAGCTACGAGCCAGATCAGCCCCAGCATTTT
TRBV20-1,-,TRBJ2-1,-,CSAQKILTSYNEQFF,TGCAGTGCGCAGAAAATCTTGACCTCCTACAATGAGCAGTTCTTC
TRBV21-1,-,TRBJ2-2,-,CASSKVTAVGELFF,TGTGCCAGCAGCAAAGTTACAGCTGTTGGGGAGCTGTTTTTT
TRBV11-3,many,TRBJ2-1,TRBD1,CASSLDWSRDRNSDEQFF,TGTGCCAGCAGCTTAGATTGGTCGAGGGACAGGAATAGTGATGAGCAGTTCTTC
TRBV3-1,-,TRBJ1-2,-,CASSPYRGVKGAYGYTF,TGTGCCAGCAGCCCCTATCGAGGGGTAAAGGGAGCGTATGGCTACACCTTC
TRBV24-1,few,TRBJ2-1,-,CATSGAGIADNEQFF,TGTGCCACCAGTGGGGCGGGGATAGCCGACAATGAGCAGTTCTTC
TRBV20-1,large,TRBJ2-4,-,CSARDKVLAKNIQYF,TGCAGTGCTAGAGATAAAGTACTAGCCAAAAACATTCAGTACTTC
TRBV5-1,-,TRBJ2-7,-,CASSYSVQGLTYEQYF,TGCGCCAGCAGCTACTCGGTCCAGGGTCTCACCTACGAGCAGTACTTC
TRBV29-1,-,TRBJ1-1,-,CSVANLNTEAFF,TGCAGCGTTGCAAACCTGAACACTGAAGCTTTCTTT
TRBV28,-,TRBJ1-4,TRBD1,CASRTGGTNEKLFF,TGTGCCAGCAGGACAGGGGGCACTAATGAAAAACTGTTTTTT
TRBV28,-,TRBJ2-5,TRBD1,CAGQGQDKETQYF,TGTGCCGGACAGGGACAGGACAAAGAGACCCAGTACTTC
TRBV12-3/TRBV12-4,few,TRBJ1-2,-,CASSWVGTERGLGGYTF,TGTGCCAGCAGTTGGGTGGGGACTGAACGGGGTTTGGGCGGCTACACCTTC
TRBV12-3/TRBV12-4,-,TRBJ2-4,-,CASSPMTTVLAKNIQYF,TGTGCCAGCTCCCCTATGACTACTGTACTAGCCAAAAACATTCAGTACTTC